One and the same sample provided the 17 T cell receptor beta chains below, sequenced in a study of blood T cells in healthy people across ages (dated by TCRdb to between 2015 and 2016). Library prep was done by 5' RACE. The run used an Illumina HiSeq 2500. The second PCR ran for roughly 7 to 12 cycles and used a J-beta primer mix along with a sample-barcoded 5' primer. TCRdb reprocessed the public reads (quality trimming at Q25 with fastp, clone calling with MiXCR) and kept in-frame beta chains. One record per CDR3 amino acid sequence lists the most common genes and DNA. This sample comprises about 780,000 distinct CDR3 sequences, about 59% of them detected only once. The top ten hold 28% of the sample. The sample was blood. These receptors came from a man younger than 40 in good health.

This chain connects TRBV4-2 to TRBJ1-2; D remains ambiguous. Germline V gene lookup returns CDR1 LGHNA and CDR2 YNFKEQ. The CDR3 totals 15 residues. Trimming cost V 0 bases and J 2 bases, with 10 bases left between them. The CDR3 DNA reads as TGTGCCAGCAGCCAAGATGAGGGCACCAACTATGGCTACACCTTC. It codes for CASSQDEGTNYGYTF.

The chain uses TRBV27 and TRBJ2-5; 11 nucleotides line up with TRBD2. The germline gives CDR1 MNHEY, CDR2 SMNVEV (reference sequence). There are 16 residues in the CDR3. V shed 6 bases and J 2 bases; nucleotides not matched to a gene: 8. CDR3 sequence reads: CASSPTSGVLQETQYF. CDR3 in DNA: TGTGCCAGCAGCCCGACTAGCGGGGTGTTGCAAGAGACCCAGTACTTC.

This clonotype was counted between two and nine times. V is TRBV7-2 and J is TRBJ2-1; 10 bases line up with TRBD1. After removal of 2 bases from V and 4 bases from J, the junction contained 8 bases not matched to a gene. The CDR3 extends over 17 amino acids. Germline-derived CDR1 and CDR2 are SGHTA and FQGNSA. The CDR3 region has the DNA TGTGCCAGCAGCTTAAGAGGCGGGACAGGGGTATACAATGAGCAGTTCTTC. This encodes CASSLRGGTGVYNEQFF. Full variable domain (rest looked up from reference TRBV7-2 and TRBJ2-1): GAGVSQSPSNKVTEKGKDVELRCDPISGHTALYWYRQSLGQGLEFLIYFQGNSAPDKSGLPSDRFSAERTGGSVSTLTIQRTQQEDSAVYLCASSLRGGTGVYNEQFFGPGTRLTVL.

This clonotype was counted once. The chain employs TRBV7-2 and TRBJ2-4; no clear D gene. Between the trimmed V and J ends, which lost 3 bases and 13 bases, there was a span of 10 bases. Per germline, CDR1 SGHTA and CDR2 FQGNSA. The CDR3 covers 11 residues. CDR3 loop: CASSFIEEQYF. The CDR3 DNA follows: TGTGCCAGCAGCTTCATAGAAGAGCAGTACTTC.

The chain recombines TRBV28 with TRBJ2-1, with 10 bases fitting TRBD1. CDR3 size: 15 residues. Looked up from germline, CDR1 is MDHEN and CDR2 is SYDVKM. V trimming: 4 bases; J trimming: 10 bases; junction bases outside the gene matches: 10. CDR3 sequence (DNA): TGTGCCAGCAGTTCTCCGGGACAGGGGTTCTTCGAGCAGTTCTTC. This encodes CASSSPGQGFFEQFF. Drawing the rest from reference TRBV28 and TRBJ2-1, the complete variable domain is DVKVTQSSRYLVKRTGEKVFLECVQDMDHENMFWYRQDPGLGLRLIYFSYDVKMKEKGDIPEGYSVSREKKERFSLILESASTNQTSMYLCASSSPGQGFFEQFFGPGTRLTVL.

The CDR3 DNA is TGCAGTGCTAGAGAACTGGGGACCGCAAACTACGAGCAGTACTTC. It encodes CSARELGTANYEQYF. The genes are TRBV20-1 and TRBJ2-4; D possibly matches TRBD1 or TRBD2 (5 bases each). The DNA matches TRBJ2-7 better at its end, which makes the J call doubtful. Germline CDR1 and CDR2: DFQATT and SNEGSKA (reference sequence). The CDR3 loop spans 15 amino acids.

This rearrangement joins TRBV11-2 to TRBJ2-7; TRBD1 agrees at 9 bases. The CDR3 contains 15 residues. V gave up 3 bases and J gave up 5 bases; unmatched junction bases: 8. Germline V gene sequence: CDR1 SGHAT, CDR2 FQNNGV. This CDR3 reads CASSFGGRTGDEQYF. The CDR3 coding sequence is TGTGCCAGCAGCTTCGGCGGCCGGACAGGGGACGAGCAGTACTTC.

The chain carries TRBV6-5 and TRBJ2-7, with D possibly TRBD1 on 5 matching bases. The J call is doubtful: the DNA matches TRBJ2-5 better. Germline V gives CDR1 MNHEY, CDR2 SVGAGI. CDR3 size: 12 residues. CDR3 nucleotide sequence: TGTGCCAGCAGAAGGTGGGGCGAGACCCAGTACTTC. This encodes CASRRWGETQYF.

The V call is TRBV4-3, the J call TRBJ2-7, with D maybe TRBD2 (6 bases). V dropped 0 bases and J dropped 3 bases, with 15 bases sitting between them. This CDR3 spans 16 amino acids. CDR1 is LGHNA and CDR2 is YSLEER in the germline V gene. The CDR3 DNA is TGCGCCAGCAGCCAAGAATGGGCGGGGTACAACTACGAGCAGTACTTC. Its protein is CASSQEWAGYNYEQYF.

The CDR3 DNA follows: TGCGCCAGCAGCTTGGTTGGACAGGGGAAAGATACGCAGTATTTT. It codes for CASSLVGQGKDTQYF. The chain recombines TRBV5-1 with TRBJ2-3; 9 nucleotides match TRBD1. This CDR3 contains 15 residues. Looked up from germline, CDR1 is SGHRS and CDR2 is YFSETQ. V trimming: 0 bases; J trimming: 5 bases; junction bases outside the gene matches: 4.

The V call is TRBV7-9, the J call TRBJ2-7; possible D gene TRBD1, 6 bases. The V gene lost 5 bases and the J gene lost 3 bases, with 14 bases spanning the gap. There are 14 residues in the CDR3. The germline gives CDR1 SEHNR, CDR2 FQNEAQ (reference sequence). This chain's CDR3 is CASSLTGQHYEQYF. As DNA, the CDR3 is TGTGCCAGCAGCCTCACGGGACAACACTACGAGCAGTACTTC.

V usage is TRBV20-1 and J usage is TRBJ2-1; TRBD1 is a possible D gene (5 bases). This CDR3 has 15 residues. Trimming removed 1 base from V and 9 bases from J, with 19 bases in between. CDR1 DFQATT and CDR2 SNEGSKA come from the germline V gene (reference sequence). The CDR3 DNA is TGCAGTGCTAGAGTGGGTCAGGGTGGAAGAGGTGAGCAGTTCTTC. Protein: CSARVGQGGRGEQFF.

The count of this clonotype is one. The rearrangement links TRBV20-1 to TRBJ1-5; perhaps TRBD1 as D (6 bases). Germline CDR1 and CDR2: DFQATT and SNEGSKA (reference sequence). This CDR3 contains 15 residues. Trimming took 4 bases from V and 0 from J, leaving 13 bases between them. The CDR3 DNA reads as TGCAGTGCTAACCTGGACAGTTATAGCAATCAGCCCCAGCATTTT. Protein: CSANLDSYSNQPQHF.

This rearrangement joins TRBV6-5 to TRBJ2-4; 10 nucleotides match TRBD1. The DNA end is more similar to TRBJ2-7, so the J call may be wrong. Germline lookup yields CDR1 MNHEY and CDR2 SVGAGI. The CDR3 loop spans 16 amino acids. This chain's CDR3 is CASTTLRTGGTYEQYF. The CDR3 DNA reads as TGTGCCAGCACCACTCTCCGGACAGGGGGGACATACGAGCAGTACTTC.

Concerning this clonotype itself: This sequence may be a read error, since a much larger clone differs from it by one base. The chain carries TRBV10-3 and TRBJ2-7; possible D gene TRBD2, 6 bases. The CDR3 is 14 residues long. The V gene's germline CDR1 is ENHRY and CDR2 SYGVKD. V shed 7 bases and J shed 2 bases, with 15 bases lying between them. The CDR3 DNA reads as TGTGCCATCAAAGAGGGACGGGGGACCTACGAGCAGTACTTC. It is translated as CAIKEGRGTYEQYF.

Concerning this clonotype itself: This clone may be a read error of a much larger clone one base away. The chain links TRBV9 to TRBJ2-3; D remains unclear. V was cut by 1 base and J by 2 bases, with 2 bases left in between. Germline CDR1 reads SGDLS; CDR2 reads YYNGEE. The CDR3 has 12 amino acids. This CDR3 reads CASSVYTDTQYF. The CDR3 coding sequence is TGTGCCAGCAGCGTATACACAGATACGCAGTATTTT.

This clonotype was recorded once. The genes are TRBV7-9 and TRBJ1-6; D unclear. This CDR3 is built from 14 residues. Deletions cut 5 bases from V and 5 bases from J, with 10 bases between. Germline CDR1 SEHNR, CDR2 FQNEAQ (reference sequence). CDR3 in amino acids: CASSADGDNSPLHF. As DNA, the CDR3 is TGTGCCAGCAGCGCGGACGGAGATAATTCACCCCTCCACTTT.